Here is one T cell receptor (beta chain) with its context. The antigen is not known. The treatment here: roughly nine-day PBMC culture with coronavirus spike peptide pools or control peptides (ViraFEST assay). TCRs were sequenced by ViraFEST after antigen-specific T cells had been expanded with peptide pools. The Oncomine TCR Beta short-read assay was what sequenced the DNA obtained from cultured CD4+ T cells. A single record per CDR3 protein comes from TCRdb applying MiXCR to the PCR reads. The sample holds tens of thousands of distinct CDR3 sequences, less than 80% seen once. The data originate from a study of vaccination and CD4 T cells after COVID-19. The wider study: Overlapping spike peptides served as the stimulus for the cells. These peptides came from SARS-CoV-2 and from the common cold coronaviruses HCoV-NL63, HCoV-OC43 and HCoV-229E. Cultures that served as controls received a CEFX pool, an HIV-1 Nef pool, or no peptide.

This CDR3 comprises 14 residues. Looked up from germline, CDR1 is MNHEY and CDR2 is SMNVEV (reference sequence). V lost 7 bases, J lost 7 bases, and 16 bases lay in between. Points from the study as a whole: Median SARS-CoV-2-reactive clonotypes rose from roughly 22 to 38, not significantly.

The chain recombines TRBV27 with TRBJ2-2; D is perhaps TRBD2 (6 bases). The sequencing sample was made of CD4+ T cells from blood, cultured in vitro. The TCR sequence derives from a human donor who had recovered from COVID-19. CDR3 nucleotide sequence: TGTGCCAGCACATCGAGTCGCGGGGTCGGGGAGCTGTTTTTT. Translated: CASTSSRGVGELFF.